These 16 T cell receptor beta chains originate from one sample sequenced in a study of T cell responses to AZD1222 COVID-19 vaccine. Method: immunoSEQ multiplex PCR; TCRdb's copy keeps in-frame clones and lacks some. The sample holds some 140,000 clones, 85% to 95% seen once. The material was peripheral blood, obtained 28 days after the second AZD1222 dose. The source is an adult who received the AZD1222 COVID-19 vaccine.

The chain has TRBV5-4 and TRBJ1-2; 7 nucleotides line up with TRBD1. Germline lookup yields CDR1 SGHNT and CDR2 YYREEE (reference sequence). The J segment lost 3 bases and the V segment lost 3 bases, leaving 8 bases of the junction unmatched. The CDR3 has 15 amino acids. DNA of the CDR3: TGTGCCAGCAGCTCCGGCCGGGACAGTGACTATGGCTACACCTTC. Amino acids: CASSSGRDSDYGYTF.

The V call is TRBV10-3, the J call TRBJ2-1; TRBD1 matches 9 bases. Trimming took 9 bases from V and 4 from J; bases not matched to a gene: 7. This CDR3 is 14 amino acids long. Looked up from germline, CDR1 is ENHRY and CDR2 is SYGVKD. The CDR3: CAIATGGEYNEQFF. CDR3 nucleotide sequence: TGTGCCATTGCGACAGGGGGGGAATACAATGAGCAGTTCTTC.

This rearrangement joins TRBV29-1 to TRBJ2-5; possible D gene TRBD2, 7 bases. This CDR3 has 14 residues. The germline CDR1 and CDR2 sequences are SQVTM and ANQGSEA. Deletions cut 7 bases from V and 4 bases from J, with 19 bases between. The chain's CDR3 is CSGLGGAALETQYF. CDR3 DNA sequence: TGCAGCGGACTGGGGGGGGCAGCGTTAGAGACCCAGTACTTC. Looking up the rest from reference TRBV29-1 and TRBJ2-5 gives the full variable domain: SAVISQKPSRDICQRGTSLTIQCQVDSQVTMMFWYRQQPGQSLTLIATANQGSEATYESGFVIDKFPISRPNLTFSTLTVSNMSPEDSSIYLCSGLGGAALETQYFGPGTRLLVL.

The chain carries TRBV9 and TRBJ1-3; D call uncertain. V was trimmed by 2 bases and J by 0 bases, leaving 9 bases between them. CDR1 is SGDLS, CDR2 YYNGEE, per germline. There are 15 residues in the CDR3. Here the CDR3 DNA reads TGTGCCAGCAGCGTGGGCAGCCTCTCTGGAAACACCATATATTTT. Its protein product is CASSVGSLSGNTIYF.

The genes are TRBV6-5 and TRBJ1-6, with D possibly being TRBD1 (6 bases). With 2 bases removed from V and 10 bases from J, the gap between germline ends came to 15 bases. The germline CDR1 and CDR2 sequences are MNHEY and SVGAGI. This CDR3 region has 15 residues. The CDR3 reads CASSYTGGVSSPLHF. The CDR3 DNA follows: TGTGCCAGCAGTTACACTGGGGGCGTATCCTCACCCCTCCACTTT.

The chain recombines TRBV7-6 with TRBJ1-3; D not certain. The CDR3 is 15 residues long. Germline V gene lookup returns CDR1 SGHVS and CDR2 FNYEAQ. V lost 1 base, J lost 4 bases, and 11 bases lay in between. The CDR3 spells CASSLVPQPGNTIYF. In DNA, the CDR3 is TGTGCCAGCAGCTTAGTACCCCAGCCGGGAAACACCATATATTTT. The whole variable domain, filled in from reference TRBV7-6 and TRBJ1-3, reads GAGVSQSPRYKVTKRGQDVALRCDPISGHVSLYWYRQALGQGPEFLTYFNYEAQQDKSGLPNDRFSAERPEGSISTLTIQRTEQRDSAMYRCASSLVPQPGNTIYFGEGSWLTVV.

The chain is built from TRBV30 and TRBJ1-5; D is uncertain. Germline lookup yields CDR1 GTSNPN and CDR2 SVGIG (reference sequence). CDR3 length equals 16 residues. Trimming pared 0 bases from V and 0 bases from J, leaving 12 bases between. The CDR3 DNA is TGTGCCTGGAGTGTTTTAGGGCCGAATAGCAATCAGCCCCAGCATTTT. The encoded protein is CAWSVLGPNSNQPQHF.

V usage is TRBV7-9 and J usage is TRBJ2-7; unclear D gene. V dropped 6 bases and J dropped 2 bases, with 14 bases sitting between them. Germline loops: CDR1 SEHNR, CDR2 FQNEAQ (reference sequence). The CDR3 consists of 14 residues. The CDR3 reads CASSRADGPYEQYF. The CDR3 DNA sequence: TGTGCCAGCAGTCGTGCCGATGGGCCCTACGAGCAGTACTTC. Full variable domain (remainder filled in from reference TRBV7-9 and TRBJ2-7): DTGVSQNPRHKITKRGQNVTFRCDPISEHNRLYWYRQTLGQGPEFLTYFQNEAQLEKSRLLSDRFSAERPKGSFSTLEIQRTEQGDSAMYLCASSRADGPYEQYFGPGTRLTVT.

CDR3 sequence: CASSLTLGEAFF. In nucleotides, the CDR3 is TGTGCCAGCAGCTTGACCTTGGGTGAAGCTTTCTTT. V and J are TRBV5-4 and TRBJ1-1; no reliable D call. The V gene's germline CDR1 is SGHNT and CDR2 YYREEE (reference sequence). The CDR3 is 12 amino acids. Trimming took 1 base from V and 7 from J, leaving 8 bases between them. Looking up the rest from reference TRBV5-4 and TRBJ1-1 gives the full variable domain: ETGVTQSPTHLIKTRGQQVTLRCSSQSGHNTVSWYQQALGQGPQFIFQYYREEENGRGNFPPRFSGLQFPNYSSELNVNALELDDSALYLCASSLTLGEAFFGQGTRLTVV.

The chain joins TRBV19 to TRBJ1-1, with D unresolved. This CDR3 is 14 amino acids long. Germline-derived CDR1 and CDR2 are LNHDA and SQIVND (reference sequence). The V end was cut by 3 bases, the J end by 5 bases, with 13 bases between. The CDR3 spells CASSIRTGVTEAFF. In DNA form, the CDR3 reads TGTGCCAGTAGTATCCGGACCGGGGTAACTGAAGCTTTCTTT.

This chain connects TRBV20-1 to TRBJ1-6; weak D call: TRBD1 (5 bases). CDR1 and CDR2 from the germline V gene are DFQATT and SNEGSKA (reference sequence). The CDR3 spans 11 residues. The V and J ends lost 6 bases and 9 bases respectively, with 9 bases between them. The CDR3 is CSAGGLSPLHF. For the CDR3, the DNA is TGCAGTGCGGGGGGACTTTCACCCCTCCACTTT.

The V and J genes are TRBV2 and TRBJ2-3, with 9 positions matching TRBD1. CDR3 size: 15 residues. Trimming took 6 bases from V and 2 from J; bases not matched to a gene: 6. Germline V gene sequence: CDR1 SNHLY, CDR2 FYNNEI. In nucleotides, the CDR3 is TGTGCCAGCAGGGGGACAGGGCTTCACACAGATACGCAGTATTTT. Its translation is CASRGTGLHTDTQYF.

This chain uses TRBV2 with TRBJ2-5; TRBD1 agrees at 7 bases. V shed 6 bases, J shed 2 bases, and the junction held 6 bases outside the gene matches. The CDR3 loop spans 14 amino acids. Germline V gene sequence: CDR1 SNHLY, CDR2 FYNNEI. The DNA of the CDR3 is TGTGCCAGCAGAGACGACAGGGTTCAAGAGACCCAGTACTTC. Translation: CASRDDRVQETQYF.

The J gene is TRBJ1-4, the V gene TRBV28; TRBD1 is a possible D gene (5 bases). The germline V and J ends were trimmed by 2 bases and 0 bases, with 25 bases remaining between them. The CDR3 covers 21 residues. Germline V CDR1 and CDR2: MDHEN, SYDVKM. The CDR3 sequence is CASSLKRPIRGRRPTNEKLFF. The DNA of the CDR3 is TGTGCCAGCAGTTTAAAAAGGCCGATTCGGGGGAGAAGACCAACTAATGAAAAACTGTTTTTT.

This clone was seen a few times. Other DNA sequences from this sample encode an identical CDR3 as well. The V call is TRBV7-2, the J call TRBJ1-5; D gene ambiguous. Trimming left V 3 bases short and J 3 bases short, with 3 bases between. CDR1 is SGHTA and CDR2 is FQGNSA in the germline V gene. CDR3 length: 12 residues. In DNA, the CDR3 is TGTGCCAGCAGCTTCAACAATCAGCCCCAGCATTTT. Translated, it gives CASSFNNQPQHF.

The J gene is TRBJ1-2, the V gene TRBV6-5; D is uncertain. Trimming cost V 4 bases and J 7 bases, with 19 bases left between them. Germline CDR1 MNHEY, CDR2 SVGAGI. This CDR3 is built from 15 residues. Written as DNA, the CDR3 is TGTGCCAGCAGTTTGAATACGGGTCTCGGGTCTGGCTACACCTTC. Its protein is CASSLNTGLGSGYTF.